This T cell receptor beta chain derives from a study of T cell repertoires in cytomegalovirus infection. As for the study in general: Public TCR beta signatures were indicative of both CMV infection and a matching HLA type.

Note on this clonotype: The antigen remains unidentified.

TCRdb recomputed calls from the reads with MiXCR, one row per CDR3 protein. Of about 920,000 distinct CDR3 sequences in the sample, roughly 30% were seen once. Sequences were derived from cultured CD8+ T cells from PBMCs, sampled from culture after CMV antigen stimulation. The source is a human donor in good health (CMV status not recorded). Some clones in this sample may be carry-over from other donors' samples.

Here the CDR3 reads CASSFTGQGVGELFF. The DNA of the CDR3 is TGTGCCAGCAGCTTCACCGGACAGGGGGTAGGGGAGCTGTTTTTT. The chain recombines TRBV13 with TRBJ2-2; 10 bases agree with TRBD1. V was clipped by 3 bases and J by 8 bases; unmatched bases: 6. CDR1 and CDR2 (germline): PRHDT, FYEKMQ (reference sequence). This CDR3 comprises 15 residues.